The 30 T cell receptor beta chains reported below all come from one sample, sequenced in a study of PD-1 blockade in classical Hodgkin lymphoma. The method was immunoSEQ multiplex PCR; TCRdb's version includes in-frame clones alone and lacks a portion of them. The repertoire holds about 27,000 clones, with about 91% as singletons. All the patients suffered relapse after autologous stem cell transplantation, and brentuximab vedotin exposure differed. Magnetic depletion of non-target cells from thawed PBMCs yielded purified CD8+ T cells. The sequencing here drew on CD8+ T cells from blood, taken at baseline. Receptors were obtained from a human donor with classical Hodgkin lymphoma.

The gene calls are TRBV7-8 and TRBJ2-7; no clear D gene. The CDR3 extends over 15 amino acids. The germline CDR1 and CDR2 sequences are SGHVS and FQNEAQ. V was cut by 1 base and J by 1 base, with 11 bases left in between. The CDR3 DNA follows: TGTGCCAGCAGCTTAGTCTCGGGCCCTTCCTACGAGCAGTACTTC. Translated, it gives CASSLVSGPSYEQYF.

This chain joins TRBV28 and TRBJ1-1; tentatively, D is TRBD1 (5 bases). CDR1 is MDHEN, CDR2 SYDVKM, per germline. The CDR3 runs to 14 residues. Trimming stripped 3 bases from V and 0 bases from J, with 8 bases between. For the CDR3, the DNA is TGTGCCAGCAGTTTGGGGGGAATGAACACTGAAGCTTTCTTT. This gives the protein CASSLGGMNTEAFF. Full variable domain (outside the CDR3, taken from reference TRBV28 and TRBJ1-1): DVKVTQSSRYLVKRTGEKVFLECVQDMDHENMFWYRQDPGLGLRLIYFSYDVKMKEKGDIPEGYSVSREKKERFSLILESASTNQTSMYLCASSLGGMNTEAFFGQGTRLTVV.

This clone appeared a few times. V is TRBV2 and J is TRBJ2-3; 11 positions match TRBD2. CDR1 and CDR2 (germline): SNHLY, FYNNEI. Trimming removed 7 bases from V and 1 base from J; junction bases left unmatched: 10. CDR3 length: 17 amino acids. The CDR3 region is CASKTSGMRAGTDTQYF. The CDR3 nucleotides read TGTGCCAGCAAGACTAGCGGGATGAGGGCTGGCACAGATACGCAGTATTTT.

The V call is TRBV27, the J call TRBJ2-2; 9 bases fit TRBD1. V lost 5 bases to trimming and J lost 3 bases; unmatched junction nucleotides: 19. Per germline, CDR1 MNHEY and CDR2 SMNVEV (reference sequence). CDR3 length equals 20 residues. The CDR3 DNA reads TGTGCCAGCAGTCCCCGGGACAGGGAAGGGGCGGGAGAGCACACCGGGGAGCTGTTTTTT. This encodes CASSPRDREGAGEHTGELFF.

This chain connects TRBV11-2 to TRBJ2-7; D perhaps matches TRBD2 (5 bases). The CDR3 length is 14 residues. Trimming took 5 bases from V and 5 from J, leaving 16 bases between them. CDR1 and CDR2 (germline): SGHAT, FQNNGV. The CDR3 bases are TGTGCCAGCAGCCGGGAACTAGGTAATGACGAGCAGTACTTC. It codes for CASSRELGNDEQYF.

This chain connects TRBV25-1 to TRBJ2-1, with TRBD2 matching over 7 bases. Per germline, CDR1 MGHDK and CDR2 SYGVNS. This CDR3 is built from 17 residues. The V gene end was trimmed by 3 bases and the J gene end by 4 bases; junction bases not matched to a gene: 12. The CDR3 region has the DNA TGTGCCAGCAGTGATGGGGCAGGGCGGGAGAGGTACAATGAGCAGTTCTTC. Protein sequence: CASSDGAGRERYNEQFF.

This chain joins TRBV19 and TRBJ1-1; D not resolved. The CDR3 totals 14 residues. V dropped 1 base and J dropped 5 bases, with 11 bases sitting between them. In germline, CDR1 is LNHDA, CDR2 SQIVND (reference sequence). CDR3 region: CASSIGTGLTEAFF. For the CDR3, the DNA is TGTGCCAGTAGTATAGGGACCGGGCTGACTGAAGCTTTCTTT. The entire variable domain, with the rest obtained from reference TRBV19 and TRBJ1-1, is as follows: DGGITQSPKYLFRKEGQNVTLSCEQNLNHDAMYWYRQDPGQGLRLIYYSQIVNDFQKGDIAEGYSVSREKKESFPLTVTSAQKNPTAFYLCASSIGTGLTEAFFGQGTRLTVV.

The V and J genes are TRBV14 and TRBJ2-7; D call uncertain. The germline V gene encodes CDR1 SGHDN and CDR2 FVKESK. Trimming took off 6 bases at V and 0 bases at J, with 15 bases between the two ends. CDR3 length: 15 residues. The CDR3 nucleotides are TGTGCCAGCAGTACGTGGGCAGCGAGCTCCTACGAGCAGTACTTC. Protein product: CASSTWAASSYEQYF.

J is TRBJ2-7 and V is TRBV9; 8 nucleotides align to TRBD1. The V gene end was trimmed by 0 bases and the J gene end by 1 base; junction bases not matched to a gene: 3. CDR3 length: 15 amino acids. In germline, CDR1 is SGDLS, CDR2 YYNGEE. The CDR3 bases are TGTGCCAGCAGCGTAGAAGGACAGGGTTCCTACGAGCAGTACTTC. Translated, it gives CASSVEGQGSYEQYF.

In regard to this clone: A read error may account for a junction end that differs from germline. The V and J genes are TRBV19 and TRBJ2-7; 8 positions agree with TRBD1. Germline V CDR1 and CDR2: LNHDA, SQIVND (reference sequence). The CDR3 runs to 13 residues. CDR3 amino acids: CASIGPGGPPKHF. The CDR3 bases are TGTGCCAGTATCGGCCCAGGGGGCCCCCCTAAGCACTTC.

This sequence joins TRBV9 and TRBJ1-1; D might be TRBD1 (5 bases). From germline, CDR1 is SGDLS and CDR2 YYNGEE. V was trimmed by 0 bases and J by 1 base, leaving 10 bases between them. The CDR3 spans 15 residues. The chain's CDR3 is CASSVGRGANTEAFF. In nucleotides, the CDR3 is TGTGCCAGCAGCGTAGGCCGTGGGGCGAACACTGAAGCTTTCTTT.

This chain joins TRBV30 and TRBJ2-7; TRBD2 matches at 8 bases. CDR1 is GTSNPN, CDR2 SVGIG, per germline (reference sequence). Trimming at V came to 6 bases and at J to 2 bases, leaving 6 bases not matched to a gene. The CDR3 runs 13 residues. CDR3 sequence: CACGTSVTYEQYF. The CDR3 DNA reads TGTGCCTGCGGGACTAGTGTGACCTACGAGCAGTACTTC.

The J gene is TRBJ1-5, the V gene TRBV6-1, with D hard to call. The V and J ends lost 4 bases and 0 bases respectively, with 16 bases between them. CDR3 length: 17 amino acids. Germline CDR1 reads MNHNS; CDR2 reads SASEGT. DNA for the CDR3: TGTGCCAGCAGTGCGACGGACGGAATTTATAGCAATCAGCCCCAGCATTTT. This gives the protein CASSATDGIYSNQPQHF.

The chain recombines TRBV27 with TRBJ2-3; TRBD1 matches at 7 bases. Germline trimming cut 2 bases from V and 3 bases from J; bases unmatched to any gene: 2. Germline loops: CDR1 MNHEY, CDR2 SMNVEV (reference sequence). The CDR3 length is 14 residues. CDR3 DNA: TGTGCCAGCAGTTTAGCACAGGGGACAGATACGCAGTATTTT. Protein product: CASSLAQGTDTQYF.

The chain recombines TRBV4-1 with TRBJ1-5, with no clear D. With 0 bases removed from V and 0 bases from J, the gap between germline ends came to 6 bases. The germline V gene has CDR1 MGHRA and CDR2 YSYEKL. This CDR3 has 15 amino acids. CDR3 coding DNA: TGCGCCAGCAGCCAAGAGAAGGATAGCAATCAGCCCCAGCATTTT. Encoded protein: CASSQEKDSNQPQHF.

J is TRBJ2-7 and V is TRBV5-4; the match to TRBD2 covers 7 bases. Per germline, CDR1 SGHNT and CDR2 YYREEE (reference sequence). The CDR3 covers 14 residues. Unmatched junction bases numbered 4, after V lost 4 bases and J lost 0 bases. The CDR3 is CASSTERDSYEQYF. The CDR3 DNA follows: TGTGCCAGCAGCACCGAGCGGGACTCCTACGAGCAGTACTTC.

The chain carries TRBV10-3 and TRBJ2-7; the match to TRBD2 covers 7 bases. Germline values: CDR1 ENHRY, CDR2 SYGVKD. V dropped 3 bases and J dropped 4; count of bases not matched to a gene: 9. The CDR3 has 15 residues. In DNA form, the CDR3 reads TGTGCCATCAGTGAAGGGAGGGCAGGGCGGTACGAGCAGTACTTC. Encoded protein: CAISEGRAGRYEQYF.

The V and J genes are TRBV5-6 and TRBJ1-1; D remains ambiguous. This CDR3 is built from 13 residues. The ends were cut back, 4 bases at V and 3 bases at J, with 10 bases in the middle. Looked up from germline, CDR1 is SGHDT and CDR2 is YYEEEE. The CDR3: CASSLRGYTEAFF. CDR3 nucleotides: TGTGCCAGCAGCCTCAGAGGCTACACTGAAGCTTTCTTT.

The chain couples TRBV4-1 to TRBJ2-1, with D perhaps assigned TRBD1 or TRBD2 (5 bases each). Germline V gene lookup returns CDR1 MGHRA and CDR2 YSYEKL. V was shortened by 0 bases and J by 10 bases, with 7 bases between the two germline ends. The CDR3 length is 12 residues. The CDR3 loop reads CASSQEGTEQFF. For the CDR3, the DNA is TGCGCCAGCAGCCAAGAAGGGACGGAGCAGTTCTTC.

This clone came up once. J is TRBJ1-1 and V is TRBV7-6; no reliable D call. Germline loops: CDR1 SGHVS, CDR2 FNYEAQ. This CDR3 comprises 18 residues. The V and J ends lost 2 bases and 4 bases respectively, with 23 bases between them. CDR3 in amino acids: CASSLRRTGGREGTEAFF. CDR3 sequence (DNA): TGTGCCAGCAGCTTACGCCGAACCGGAGGGAGGGAGGGCACTGAAGCTTTCTTT. The full variable domain, with the rest looked up from reference TRBV7-6 and TRBJ1-1, is GAGVSQSPRYKVTKRGQDVALRCDPISGHVSLYWYRQALGQGPEFLTYFNYEAQQDKSGLPNDRFSAERPEGSISTLTIQRTEQRDSAMYRCASSLRRTGGREGTEAFFGQGTRLTVV.

The chain recombines TRBV28 with TRBJ2-5; the D gene could be TRBD1 or TRBD2 (5 bases each). The CDR3 sequence is 15 residues long. Looked up from germline, CDR1 is MDHEN and CDR2 is SYDVKM. The V end was cut by 5 bases, the J end by 3 bases, with 16 bases between. Written as DNA, the CDR3 is TGTGCCAGCAGTCGGTACGGGACGAATGAAGAGACCCAGTACTTC. Protein product: CASSRYGTNEETQYF. The whole variable domain, filled in from reference TRBV28 and TRBJ2-5, reads DVKVTQSSRYLVKRTGEKVFLECVQDMDHENMFWYRQDPGLGLRLIYFSYDVKMKEKGDIPEGYSVSREKKERFSLILESASTNQTSMYLCASSRYGTNEETQYFGPGTRLLVL.

The gene calls are TRBV28 and TRBJ1-1; D unclear. Trimming took off 3 bases at V and 11 bases at J, with 10 bases between the two ends. CDR3 length: 11 amino acids. Per the germline V gene, CDR1 is MDHEN and CDR2 is SYDVKM. CDR3 nucleotides: TGTGCCAGCAGTTTTACTTCCCTTGCTTTCTTT. This sequence encodes CASSFTSLAFF.

V is TRBV6-5 and J is TRBJ1-2, with TRBD1 matching 11 bases. The CDR3 is made up of 15 amino acids. From germline, CDR1 is MNHEY and CDR2 SVGAGI. The ends lost 6 bases at V and 4 bases at J; junction bases unmatched: 7. CDR3 sequence: CASRTGQGGSYGYTF. CDR3 sequence (DNA): TGTGCCAGCAGGACGGGACAGGGGGGGAGCTATGGCTACACCTTC.

This chain uses TRBV7-8 with TRBJ1-1; D perhaps matches TRBD1 (5 bases). CDR1 is SGHVS and CDR2 is FQNEAQ in the germline V gene. This CDR3 region has 16 residues. Trimming stripped 7 bases from V and 5 bases from J, with 23 bases between. CDR3 nucleotide sequence: TGTGCCAGCACCCCAGGCGGGGCCGGCGAATGGACTGAAGCTTTCTTT. The encoded protein is CASTPGGAGEWTEAFF.

There are a few counts of this clone. The J gene is TRBJ1-1, the V gene TRBV27, with D hard to call. V was shortened by 6 bases and J by 1 base, with 9 bases between the two germline ends. The CDR3 is made up of 13 amino acids. Germline CDR1 reads MNHEY; CDR2 reads SMNVEV (reference sequence). DNA of the CDR3: TGTGCCAGCAGCCTGACGGAGAACACTGAAGCTTTCTTT. It is translated as CASSLTENTEAFF.

Only one count was recorded for this clone. This rearrangement joins TRBV28 to TRBJ2-2, with TRBD2 matching 10 bases. V shed 8 bases and J 5 bases; nucleotides not matched to a gene: 8. This CDR3 comprises 15 residues. CDR1 and CDR2 from the germline V gene are MDHEN and SYDVKM. CDR3 sequence: CASVGLAIVTGELFF. CDR3 DNA: TGTGCCAGCGTGGGACTAGCGATAGTTACCGGGGAGCTGTTTTTT.

CDR3 DNA: TGTGCCAGCAGCGCGGGTGAAGCTTTCTTT. Amino acid sequence: CASSAGEAFF. The V and J genes are TRBV7-9 and TRBJ1-1; D is ambiguous. Looked up from germline, CDR1 is SEHNR and CDR2 is FQNEAQ (reference sequence). The CDR3 has 10 residues. The ends were cut back, 5 bases at V and 7 bases at J, with 5 bases in the middle.

The chain uses TRBV7-8 and TRBJ1-5, with 7 bases that match TRBD1. The junction had 15 bases not matched to a gene; V was cut back by 7 bases and J by 0 bases. Per germline, CDR1 SGHVS and CDR2 FQNEAQ. This CDR3 comprises 18 residues. This CDR3 reads CASTHSGVQGGSNQPQHF. CDR3 nucleotide sequence: TGTGCCAGCACTCACTCAGGGGTCCAGGGGGGTAGCAATCAGCCCCAGCATTTT.

This chain links TRBV5-3 with TRBJ1-1, with TRBD1 as a possible D gene (5 bases). TRBV5-3 is known as an ORF, though its function is uncertain. The CDR3 loop spans 14 amino acids. V was cut by 2 bases and J by 3 bases, with 11 bases left in between. CDR3 protein: CARSFRDVDTEAFF. CDR3 bases: TGTGCCAGAAGCTTTCGGGACGTAGACACTGAAGCTTTCTTT.

V usage is TRBV27 and J usage is TRBJ2-1; D possibly corresponds to TRBD2 (6 bases). CDR1 and CDR2 (germline): MNHEY, SMNVEV (reference sequence). V lost 5 bases, J lost 4 bases, and 12 bases lay in between. The CDR3 runs 14 residues. As DNA, the CDR3 is TGTGCCAGCAGTATAGGAGGGGCTTACAATGAGCAGTTCTTC. Protein: CASSIGGAYNEQFF.